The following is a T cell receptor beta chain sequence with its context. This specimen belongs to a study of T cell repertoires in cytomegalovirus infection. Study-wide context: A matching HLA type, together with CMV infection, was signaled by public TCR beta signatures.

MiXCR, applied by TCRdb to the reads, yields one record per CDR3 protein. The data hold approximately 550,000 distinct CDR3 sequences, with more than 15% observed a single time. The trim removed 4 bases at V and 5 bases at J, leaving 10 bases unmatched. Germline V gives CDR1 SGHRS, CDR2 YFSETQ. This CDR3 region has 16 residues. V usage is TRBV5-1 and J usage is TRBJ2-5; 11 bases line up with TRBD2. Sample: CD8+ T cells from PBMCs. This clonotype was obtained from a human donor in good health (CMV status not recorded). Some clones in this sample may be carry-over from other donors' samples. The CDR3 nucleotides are TGCGCCAGCAGCCTTGGGGGACTAGCGGTAAAGGAGACCCAGTACTTC. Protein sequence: CASSLGGLAVKETQYF.